What follows are 10 T cell receptor beta chains derived from one specimen sequenced in a study of T cells in tuberculosis. Profiling relied on immunoSEQ multiplex PCR, and the TCRdb table lists in-frame clones only, not all of them. The sample lists about 40,000 clones, about 94% occurring once. The sequenced material came from PBMCs. All receptors come from a donor between 10 and 35 years old with latent tuberculosis or without tuberculosis infection. Some clones in this sample may be carry-over from other donors' samples.

For this clone: The junction departs from the called germline gene at one end, perhaps through a read error. V usage is TRBV7-9 and J usage is TRBJ1-2; D is unresolved. The CDR3 runs to 17 residues. Germline V gives CDR1 SEHNR, CDR2 FQNEAQ (reference sequence). In DNA form, the CDR3 reads TGTGCCAGCAGCGAGAAAGTTCTAGAGCCCCCTCTTATCCCCCAATTCTTC. Translated: CASSEKVLEPPLIPQFF.

The chain carries TRBV15 and TRBJ2-7; TRBD1 agrees at 7 bases. The CDR3 consists of 18 residues. V was pared by 2 bases and J by 0 bases, with 13 bases of the junction left unmatched. Germline CDR1 and CDR2: LNHNV and YYDKDF (reference sequence). For the CDR3, the DNA is TGTGCCACCAGCAGAAGGGGACAGTCTCAAGGGGTCTCCTACGAGCAGTACTTC. Protein sequence: CATSRRGQSQGVSYEQYF.

CDR3: CASSYYPGHTYEQYF. The CDR3 bases are TGTGCCAGCAGTTACTATCCGGGACATACCTACGAGCAGTACTTC. The chain combines TRBV6-5 with TRBJ2-7; a possible D gene is TRBD1 (6 bases). Germline CDR1 reads MNHEY; CDR2 reads SVGAGI. V gave up 1 base and J gave up 2 bases, with 12 bases separating them. The CDR3 has 15 amino acids.

V is TRBV30 and J is TRBJ1-1; 9 bases line up with TRBD1. Germline V CDR1 and CDR2: GTSNPN, SVGIG (reference sequence). Unmatched junction bases numbered 9, after V lost 3 bases and J lost 1 base. The CDR3 runs to 16 residues. CDR3 DNA: TGTGCCTGGAGGGGTACAGGGGGCGGTCGGAACACTGAAGCTTTCTTT. Encoded protein: CAWRGTGGGRNTEAFF.

The chain links TRBV4-1 to TRBJ2-3, with D uncertain. Germline CDR1 and CDR2: MGHRA and YSYEKL. The CDR3 consists of 15 residues. Deletions cut 1 base from V and 3 bases from J, with 11 bases between. CDR3 DNA sequence: TGCGCCAGCAGCCAAGTTAACAGATGGACAGATACGCAGTATTTT. Encoded protein: CASSQVNRWTDTQYF.

This chain joins TRBV9 and TRBJ1-5, with D possibly being TRBD1 (5 bases). Per germline, CDR1 SGDLS and CDR2 YYNGEE. The ends were cut back, 3 bases at V and 3 bases at J, with 10 bases in the middle. The CDR3 is made up of 14 amino acids. CDR3 nucleotide sequence: TGTGCCAGCAGCGCCCCAGGGAACAATCAGCCCCAGCATTTT. It translates to CASSAPGNNQPQHF.

This chain connects TRBV5-4 to TRBJ2-1; the match to TRBD2 covers 9 bases. V shed 0 bases, J shed 9 bases, and the junction held 16 bases outside the gene matches. This CDR3 comprises 18 residues. From germline, CDR1 is SGHNT and CDR2 YYREEE (reference sequence). CDR3 DNA: TGTGCCAGCAGCTTGGGCGCAGGGACTAGCAGCTCGGTCGGTGAGCAGTTCTTC. As protein: CASSLGAGTSSSVGEQFF.

CDR3 sequence (DNA): TGTGCCAGCAGACCCTTATTACAGGGCGTCACTGAAGCTTTCTTT. This translates into CASRPLLQGVTEAFF. The genes are TRBV6-6 and TRBJ1-1; D may be TRBD1 (6 bases). Germline V gives CDR1 MNHNY, CDR2 SVGAGI (reference sequence). This CDR3 has 15 amino acids. The germline V and J ends were trimmed by 6 bases and 4 bases, with 18 bases remaining between them.

The genes are TRBV18 and TRBJ2-2, with 8 bases identical to TRBD2. This CDR3 contains 18 residues. Looked up from germline, CDR1 is KGHSH and CDR2 is LQKENI. Losses at the gene ends were 2 bases for V and 0 bases for J; bases not matched to a gene: 8. CDR3 protein: CASSPAGSGGPNTGELFF. CDR3 in DNA: TGTGCCAGCTCACCAGCCGGCAGCGGGGGACCGAACACCGGGGAGCTGTTTTTT.

The chain carries TRBV27 and TRBJ1-4; D might be TRBD1 (6 bases). Germline CDR1 reads MNHEY; CDR2 reads SMNVEV (reference sequence). There are 14 residues in the CDR3. The V end lost 4 bases, the J end lost 8 bases, and 14 bases lay between the germline ends. The CDR3 loop is CASSSIGTQEKLFF. The CDR3 coding sequence is TGTGCCAGCAGTTCAATCGGGACACAGGAAAAACTGTTTTTT.